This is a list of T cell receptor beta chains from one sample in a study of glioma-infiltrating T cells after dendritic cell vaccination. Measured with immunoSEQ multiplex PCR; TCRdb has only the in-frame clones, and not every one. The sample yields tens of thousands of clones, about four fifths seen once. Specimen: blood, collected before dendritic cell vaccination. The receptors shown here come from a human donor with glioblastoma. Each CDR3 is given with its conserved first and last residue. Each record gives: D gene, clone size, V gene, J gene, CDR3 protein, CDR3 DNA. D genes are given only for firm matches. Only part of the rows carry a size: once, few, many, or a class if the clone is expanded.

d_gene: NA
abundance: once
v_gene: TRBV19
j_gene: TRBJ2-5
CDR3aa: CASSLELAQETQYF
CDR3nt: TGTGCCAGTAGTCTAGAACTAGCTCAGGAGACCCAGTACTTC

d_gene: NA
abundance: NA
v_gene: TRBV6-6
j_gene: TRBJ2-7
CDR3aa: CASSSYRALENYEQYF
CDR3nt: TGTGCCAGCAGTTCGTACAGGGCTTTGGAGAATTACGAGCAGTACTTC

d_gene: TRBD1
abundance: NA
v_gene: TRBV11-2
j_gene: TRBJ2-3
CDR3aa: CASSYTGGLTDTQYF
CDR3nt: TGTGCCAGCAGCTACACAGGGGGCCTGACAGATACGCAGTATTTT

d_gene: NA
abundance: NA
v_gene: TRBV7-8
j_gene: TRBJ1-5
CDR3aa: CASSPREGSNQPQHF
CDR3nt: TGTGCCAGCAGCCCACGCGAGGGAAGCAATCAGCCCCAGCATTTT

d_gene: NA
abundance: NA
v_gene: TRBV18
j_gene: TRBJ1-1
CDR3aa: CASSPMTGLNTEAFF
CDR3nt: TGTGCCAGCTCACCAATGACAGGCCTGAACACTGAAGCTTTCTTT

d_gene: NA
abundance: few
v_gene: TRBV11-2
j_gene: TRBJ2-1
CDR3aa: CASSLLGGGQWGNEQFF
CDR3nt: TGTGCCAGCAGCTTATTGGGGGGAGGACAATGGGGTAATGAGCAGTTCTTC

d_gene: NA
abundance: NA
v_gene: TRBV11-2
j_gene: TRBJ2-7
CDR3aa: CASSFLGGGIYEQYF
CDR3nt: TGTGCCAGCAGCTTTTTGGGGGGTGGCATTTACGAGCAGTACTTC

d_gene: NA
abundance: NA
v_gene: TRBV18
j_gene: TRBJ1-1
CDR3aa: CASSPGGREAFF
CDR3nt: TGTGCCAGCTCACCAGGGGGGAGGGAAGCTTTCTTT

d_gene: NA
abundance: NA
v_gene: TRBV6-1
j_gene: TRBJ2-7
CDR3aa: CASSVGGRDPYEQYF
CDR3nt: TGTGCCAGCAGTGTTGGGGGCAGGGACCCCTACGAGCAGTACTTC

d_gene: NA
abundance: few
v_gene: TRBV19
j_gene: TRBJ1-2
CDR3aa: CASSMGGWRGYTF
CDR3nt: TGTGCCAGTAGTATGGGAGGTTGGCGCGGCTACACCTTC

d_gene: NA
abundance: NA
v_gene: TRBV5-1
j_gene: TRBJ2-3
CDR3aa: CASSSDIPGDTQYF
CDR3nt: TGCGCCAGCAGCTCAGATATACCTGGAGATACGCAGTATTTT

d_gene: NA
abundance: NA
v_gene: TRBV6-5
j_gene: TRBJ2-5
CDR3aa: CASSPGLGQQYF
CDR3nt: TGTGCCAGCAGCCCCGGTTTGGGCCAGCAGTACTTC

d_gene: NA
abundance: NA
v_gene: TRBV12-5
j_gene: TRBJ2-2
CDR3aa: CASGFQTGAREDTGELFF
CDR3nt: TGTGCTAGTGGTTTCCAGACCGGAGCTAGAGAGGACACCGGGGAGCTGTTTTTT

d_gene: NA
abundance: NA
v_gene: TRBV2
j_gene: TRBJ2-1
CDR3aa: CASSGREYNEQFF
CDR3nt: TGTGCCAGCAGTGGACGGGAATACAATGAGCAGTTCTTC

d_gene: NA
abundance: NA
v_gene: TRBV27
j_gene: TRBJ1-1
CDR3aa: CATRGGTEAFF
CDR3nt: TGTGCCACAAGGGGGGGGACTGAAGCTTTCTTT

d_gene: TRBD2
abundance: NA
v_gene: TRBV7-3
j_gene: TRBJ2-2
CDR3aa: CASSPQPGGTGELFF
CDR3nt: TGTGCCAGCAGCCCCCAGCCGGGAGGCACCGGGGAGCTGTTTTTT

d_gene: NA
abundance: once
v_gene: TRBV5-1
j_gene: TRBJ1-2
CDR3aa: CASSLALGENYGYTF
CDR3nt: TGCGCCAGCAGCTTGGCCTTGGGAGAGAACTATGGCTACACCTTC

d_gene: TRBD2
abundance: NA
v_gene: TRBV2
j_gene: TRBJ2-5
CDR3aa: CASRVLAGVETQYF
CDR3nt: TGTGCCAGCAGGGTTCTAGCGGGAGTAGAGACCCAGTACTTC

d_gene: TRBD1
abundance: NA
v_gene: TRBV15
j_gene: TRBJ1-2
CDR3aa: CATSRKRGGGPFNYGYTF
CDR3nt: TGTGCCACCAGCAGAAAACGAGGAGGGGGCCCATTCAACTATGGCTACACCTTC

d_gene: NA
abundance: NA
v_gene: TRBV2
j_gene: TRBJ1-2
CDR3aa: CASTVRENYGYTF
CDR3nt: TGTGCCAGCACCGTCAGGGAAAACTATGGCTACACCTTC

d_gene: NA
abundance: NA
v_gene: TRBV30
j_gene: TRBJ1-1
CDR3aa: CAWSILGERAFF
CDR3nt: TGTGCCTGGAGTATCCTCGGGGAACGGGCTTTCTTT

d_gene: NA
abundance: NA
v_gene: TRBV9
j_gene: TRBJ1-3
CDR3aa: CASSAATGSGNTIYF
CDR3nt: TGTGCCAGCAGCGCAGCAACAGGGTCCGGAAACACCATATATTTT

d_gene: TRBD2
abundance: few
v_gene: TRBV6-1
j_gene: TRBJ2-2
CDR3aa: CASSEVAGGPGTGELFF
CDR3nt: TGTGCCAGCAGTGAGGTAGCGGGGGGGCCGGGAACCGGGGAGCTGTTTTTT

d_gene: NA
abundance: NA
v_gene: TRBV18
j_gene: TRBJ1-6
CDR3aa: CASSPPGSPLHF
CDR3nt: TGTGCCAGCTCCCCGCCCGGTTCACCCCTCCACTTT

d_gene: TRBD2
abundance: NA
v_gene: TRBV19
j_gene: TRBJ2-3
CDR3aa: CASSIGGTSGGRTDTQYF
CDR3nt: TGTGCCAGTAGTATAGGGGGGACTAGCGGGGGTCGCACAGATACGCAGTATTTT

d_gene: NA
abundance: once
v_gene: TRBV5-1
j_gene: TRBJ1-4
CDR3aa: CASSLGAGSNEKLFF
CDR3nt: TGCGCCAGCAGCTTGGGGGCAGGGTCTAATGAAAAACTGTTTTTT

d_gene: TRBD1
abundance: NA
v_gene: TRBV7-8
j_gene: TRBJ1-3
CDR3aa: CASSARTGGPSGNTIYF
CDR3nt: TGTGCCAGCAGCGCGAGGACAGGGGGCCCCTCTGGAAACACCATATATTTT

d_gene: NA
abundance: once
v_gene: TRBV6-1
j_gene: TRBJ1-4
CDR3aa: CASKRDEKLFF
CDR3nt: TGTGCCAGCAAACGAGATGAAAAACTGTTTTTT

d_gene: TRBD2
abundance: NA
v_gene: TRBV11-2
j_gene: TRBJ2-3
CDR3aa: CASSFLREVSTDTQYF
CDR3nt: TGTGCCAGCAGCTTCCTGCGGGAGGTTAGCACAGATACGCAGTATTTT

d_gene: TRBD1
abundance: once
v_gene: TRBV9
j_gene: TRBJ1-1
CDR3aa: CASSGEDRGDTEAFF
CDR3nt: TGTGCCAGCAGCGGAGAAGACAGGGGGGACACTGAAGCTTTCTTT

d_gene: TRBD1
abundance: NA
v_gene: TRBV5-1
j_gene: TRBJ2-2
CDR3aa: CASSLKGGLTGELFF
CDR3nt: TGCGCCAGCAGCTTGAAAGGGGGCCTGACCGGGGAGCTGTTTTTT

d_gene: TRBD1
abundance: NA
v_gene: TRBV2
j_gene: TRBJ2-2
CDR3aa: CASSGDRGTGELFF
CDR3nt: TGTGCCAGCAGTGGGGACAGGGGGACCGGGGAGCTGTTTTTT

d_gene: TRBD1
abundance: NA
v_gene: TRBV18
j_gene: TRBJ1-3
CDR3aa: CASSSTGAIGNTIYF
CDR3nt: TGTGCCAGCTCATCAACAGGGGCCATTGGGAACACCATATATTTT

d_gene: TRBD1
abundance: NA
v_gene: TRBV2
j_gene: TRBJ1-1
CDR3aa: CATIRTGSNTEAFF
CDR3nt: TGTGCCACAATCCGGACAGGCTCGAACACTGAAGCTTTCTTT

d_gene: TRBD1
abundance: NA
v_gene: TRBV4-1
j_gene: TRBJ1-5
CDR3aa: CASSQDSWTGGDQPQHF
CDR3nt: TGCGCCAGCAGCCAAGATTCTTGGACAGGGGGCGATCAGCCCCAGCATTTT

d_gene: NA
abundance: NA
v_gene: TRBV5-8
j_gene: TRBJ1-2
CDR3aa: CASTRGQTNYGYTF
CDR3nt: TGTGCCAGCACCCGGGGACAAACTAACTATGGCTACACCTTC

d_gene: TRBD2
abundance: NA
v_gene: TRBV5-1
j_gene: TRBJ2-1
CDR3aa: CASSSGSGAYNEQFF
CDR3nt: TGCGCCAGCAGCAGCGGGAGTGGGGCTTACAATGAGCAGTTCTTC

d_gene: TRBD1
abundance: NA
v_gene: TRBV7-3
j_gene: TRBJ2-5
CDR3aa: CASSEGQGIGTQYF
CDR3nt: TGTGCCAGCAGCGAAGGACAGGGTATCGGGACCCAGTACTTC

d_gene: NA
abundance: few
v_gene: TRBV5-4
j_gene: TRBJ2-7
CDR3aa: CASSPRGFGGGEQYF
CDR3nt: TGTGCCAGCAGCCCTCGGGGATTTGGGGGAGGCGAGCAGTACTTC

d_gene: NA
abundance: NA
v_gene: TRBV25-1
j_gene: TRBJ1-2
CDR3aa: CASSESLYYGYTF
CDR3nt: TGTGCCAGCAGTGAATCTTTATACTATGGCTACACCTTC

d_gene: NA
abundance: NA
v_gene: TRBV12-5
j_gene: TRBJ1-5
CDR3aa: CASGPEAAGPQHF
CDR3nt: TGTGCTAGTGGTCCTGAGGCCGCGGGGCCCCAGCATTTT

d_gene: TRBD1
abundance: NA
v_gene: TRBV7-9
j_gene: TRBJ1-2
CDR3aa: CASSLEGGQPTF
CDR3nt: TGTGCCAGCAGCCTCGAGGGGGGACAGCCCACCTTC

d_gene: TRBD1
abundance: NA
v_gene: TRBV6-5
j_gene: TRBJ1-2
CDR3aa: CASSYGAGGYGYTF
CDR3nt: TGTGCCAGCAGTTACGGGGCAGGGGGGTATGGCTACACCTTC

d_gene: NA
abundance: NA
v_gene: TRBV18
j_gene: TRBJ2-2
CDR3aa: CASSPDKNTGELFF
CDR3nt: TGTGCCAGCTCACCGGACAAGAACACCGGGGAGCTGTTTTTT

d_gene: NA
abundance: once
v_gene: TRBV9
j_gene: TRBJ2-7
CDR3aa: CASSGDIGGYEQYF
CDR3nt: TGTGCCAGCAGCGGCGACATAGGAGGATACGAGCAGTACTTC

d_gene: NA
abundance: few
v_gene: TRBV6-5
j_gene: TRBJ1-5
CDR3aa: CASSLGRGNQPQHF
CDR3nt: TGTGCCAGCAGTCTCGGGCGGGGCAATCAGCCCCAGCATTTT

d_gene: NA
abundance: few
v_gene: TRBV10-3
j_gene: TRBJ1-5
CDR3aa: CAISDPPRGGRDQPQHF
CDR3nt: TGTGCCATCAGTGATCCTCCCCGGGGGGGGAGGGATCAGCCCCAGCATTTT

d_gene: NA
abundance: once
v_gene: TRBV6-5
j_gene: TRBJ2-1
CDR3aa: CASSRDSSYNEQFF
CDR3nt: TGTGCCAGCAGTCGGGACTCATCCTACAATGAGCAGTTCTTC

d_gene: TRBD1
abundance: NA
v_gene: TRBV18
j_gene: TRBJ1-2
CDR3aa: CASSPGTGGSYGYTF
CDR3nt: TGTGCCAGCTCACCCGGGACAGGGGGCTCCTATGGCTACACCTTC

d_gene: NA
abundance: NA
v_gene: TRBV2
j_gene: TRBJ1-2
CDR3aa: CASTGEGFNYGYTF
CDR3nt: TGTGCCAGCACCGGGGAGGGTTTTAACTATGGCTACACCTTC

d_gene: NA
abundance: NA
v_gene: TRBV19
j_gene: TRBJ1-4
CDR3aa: CASSIGQTTTNEKLFF
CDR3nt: TGTGCCAGTAGTATAGGACAGACAACAACTAATGAAAAACTGTTTTTT

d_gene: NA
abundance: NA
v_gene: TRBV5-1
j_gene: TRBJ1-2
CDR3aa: CASSPGTLKDYGYTF
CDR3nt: TGCGCCAGCAGCCCGGGGACATTGAAGGACTATGGCTACACCTTC

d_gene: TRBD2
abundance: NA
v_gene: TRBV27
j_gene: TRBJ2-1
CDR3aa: CASSLMGTNNEQFF
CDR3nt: TGTGCCAGCAGTTTAATGGGGACTAACAATGAGCAGTTCTTC

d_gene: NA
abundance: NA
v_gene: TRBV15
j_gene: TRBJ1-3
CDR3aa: CAAEAGGPGNTIYF
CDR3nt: TGTGCCGCGGAGGCCGGGGGGCCTGGAAACACCATATATTTT

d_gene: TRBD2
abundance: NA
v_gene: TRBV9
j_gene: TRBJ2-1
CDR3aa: CASSVGTSGRINEQFF
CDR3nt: TGTGCCAGCAGCGTAGGGACTAGCGGGAGGATAAATGAGCAGTTCTTC